A single T cell receptor (beta chain) is shown here with its context. This record belongs to a study of patients and donors after allogeneic stem cell transplantation. TCRdb itself ran the RT-PCR reads through MiXCR, one entry per CDR3 protein. The table records 84,000 or so distinct CDR3 sequences, roughly 48% of them present only once. This TCR was sampled from a human donor who was either an allogeneic HSCT recipient or a stem cell or donor lymphocyte infusion donor (not recorded which). It is not recorded whose cells these are; they may come from a transplant donor. Sample: blood, either unsorted or a sorted T cell fraction (not recorded which).

Here the CDR3 DNA reads TGCAGTGCTATCGTGGCGGGACACTGGCTTGATCAGCCCCAGCATTTT. Translating it yields CSAIVAGHWLDQPQHF. The gene calls are TRBV20-1 and TRBJ1-5, with D possibly being TRBD1 (6 bases). Trimming stripped 4 bases from V and 5 bases from J, with 21 bases between. In germline, CDR1 is DFQATT, CDR2 SNEGSKA (reference sequence). This CDR3 is built from 16 residues.